This is a list of T cell receptor beta chains from one sample in a study of blood T cell repertoires in COVID-19. Measured with immunoSEQ multiplex PCR; TCRdb has only the in-frame clones, and not every one. The sample shows roughly 100,000 clones, more than 80% of them seen only once. Sequenced material: peripheral blood. These receptors originate from a man older than 75 with COVID-19, enrolled during active disease. CDR3s include the opening cysteine and the closing phenylalanine or tryptophan. Each record gives: clone size, J gene, D gene, V gene, CDR3 DNA, CDR3 protein. D genes are given only for firm matches. Size values are once, few and many counts, or a class for expanded clones, and some rows have none.

size: NA; J: TRBJ2-5; D: NA; V: TRBV5-6; DNA: TGTGCCAGCAGCCGCCCTGCCCTCGCGCAAGAGACCCAGTACTTC; CDR3: CASSRPALAQETQYF
size: NA; J: TRBJ2-2; D: TRBD1; V: TRBV2; DNA: TGTGCCAGCAGTGGGGACAGGGGCGTTGACACCGGGGAGCTGTTTTTT; CDR3: CASSGDRGVDTGELFF
size: NA; J: TRBJ1-1; D: NA; V: TRBV12-3/TRBV12-4; DNA: TGTGCCAGCAGTTTAAATGAGGGCACTGAAGCTTTCTTT; CDR3: CASSLNEGTEAFF
size: NA; J: TRBJ1-4; D: NA; V: TRBV15; DNA: TGTGCCACCAGCAGAGCGGGGTGGCAGGCCCCAACTAATGAAAAACTGTTTTTT; CDR3: CATSRAGWQAPTNEKLFF
size: NA; J: TRBJ2-5; D: TRBD1; V: TRBV12-3/TRBV12-4; DNA: TGTGCCAGCAGGGGACAGGGTGTTGAGACCCAGTACTTC; CDR3: CASRGQGVETQYF
size: NA; J: TRBJ2-7; D: NA; V: TRBV2; DNA: TGTGCCAGCAGTGGACAGGTTGGCTACGAGCAGTACTTC; CDR3: CASSGQVGYEQYF
size: NA; J: TRBJ2-4; D: TRBD2; V: TRBV28; DNA: TGTGCCAGCTCGAGGACTAGCGGGAGGGCGGTAGCCAAAAACATTCAGTACTTC; CDR3: CASSRTSGRAVAKNIQYF
size: NA; J: TRBJ1-1; D: TRBD1; V: TRBV12-5; DNA: TGTGCTAGTGGTAGGGGACAGGGGGCGCTGGTTACTGAAGCTTTCTTT; CDR3: CASGRGQGALVTEAFF
size: NA; J: TRBJ2-7; D: TRBD1; V: TRBV18; DNA: TGTGCCAGCTCACCAGAGACAGGGGGGTACGAGCAGTACTTC; CDR3: CASSPETGGYEQYF
size: once; J: TRBJ1-6; D: TRBD1; V: TRBV7-2; DNA: TGTGCCAGCAGCTTGGTGACAGGGGGTAGGAATTCACCCCTCCACTTT; CDR3: CASSLVTGGRNSPLHF
size: few; J: TRBJ1-3; D: NA; V: TRBV30; DNA: TGTGCCTGGAGTGTATTAGGGGCGTCTGGAAACACCATATATTTT; CDR3: CAWSVLGASGNTIYF
size: few; J: TRBJ1-1; D: NA; V: TRBV12-2; DNA: TGTGCAAGTCGCTCCCACCGGCGGGGGTTGAACACTGAAGCTTTCTTT; CDR3: CASRSHRRGLNTEAFF
size: NA; J: TRBJ1-1; D: NA; V: TRBV7-3; DNA: TGTGCCAGCAGCTTACGGGGGAAGACTGAAGCTTTCTTT; CDR3: CASSLRGKTEAFF
size: NA; J: TRBJ1-1; D: NA; V: TRBV11-1; DNA: TGTGCCAGCAGCTTACATCTCAGGGTGCCTGAAGCTTTCTTT; CDR3: CASSLHLRVPEAFF
size: NA; J: TRBJ2-2; D: NA; V: TRBV7-9; DNA: TGTGCCAGCAGCCGTGGGGGACTCAACACCGGGGAGCTGTTTTTT; CDR3: CASSRGGLNTGELFF
size: once; J: TRBJ1-1; D: NA; V: TRBV7-2; DNA: TGTGCCAGCAGCAGCCACAGGGTAACTGAAGCTTTCTTT; CDR3: CASSSHRVTEAFF
size: once; J: TRBJ2-7; D: TRBD1; V: TRBV29-1; DNA: TGCAGCGTTAAGGGACAGGGCCACGAGCAGTACTTC; CDR3: CSVKGQGHEQYF
size: NA; J: TRBJ1-2; D: TRBD1; V: TRBV6-5; DNA: TGTGCCAGCAGTTACTCGGACAGGGGTGGCTACACCTTC; CDR3: CASSYSDRGGYTF
size: NA; J: TRBJ2-1; D: TRBD2; V: TRBV2; DNA: TGTGCCAGCAGTGAAAGCGGGAGAGGATATGAGCAGTTCTTC; CDR3: CASSESGRGYEQFF
size: NA; J: TRBJ2-3; D: NA; V: TRBV10-2; DNA: TGCGCCAGCAGCGCGAAGAGAGATACGCAGTATTTT; CDR3: CASSAKRDTQYF
size: NA; J: TRBJ2-1; D: TRBD1; V: TRBV29-1; DNA: TGCAGCGCGAACAGGGGGCGCGTAGGCAATGAGCAGTTCTTC; CDR3: CSANRGRVGNEQFF
size: NA; J: TRBJ1-6; D: NA; V: TRBV29-1; DNA: TGCAGCGCCGCTTCGGAGAAGAATTCACCCCTCCACTTT; CDR3: CSAASEKNSPLHF
size: NA; J: TRBJ2-7; D: NA; V: TRBV27; DNA: TGTGCCAGCAGTATAACAGGGCACTACGAGCAGTACTTC; CDR3: CASSITGHYEQYF
size: few; J: TRBJ1-5; D: NA; V: TRBV15; DNA: TGTGCCACCAGCAAGGGAGGGGGGGTCAATCAGCCCCAGCATTTT; CDR3: CATSKGGGVNQPQHF
size: NA; J: TRBJ2-7; D: TRBD2; V: TRBV6-2/TRBV6-3; DNA: TGTGCCAGCAGTCAAGGACTAGCGGGGGGACTGACCTACGAGCAGTACTTC; CDR3: CASSQGLAGGLTYEQYF
size: NA; J: TRBJ2-6; D: TRBD1; V: TRBV10-3; DNA: TGTGCCGCGGCCCCTGGGACAGGTTCCTCTGGGGCCAACGTCCTGACTTTC; CDR3: CAAAPGTGSSGANVLTF
size: NA; J: TRBJ2-3; D: TRBD2; V: TRBV10-1; DNA: TGCGCCAGCAGTGAGATGTTCGGGAGGGCCCTGTATTTT; CDR3: CASSEMFGRALYF
size: NA; J: TRBJ1-5; D: NA; V: TRBV6-1; DNA: TGTGCCAGCAGTGAAGTCTCGATGGGGGGACAGCCCCAGCATTTT; CDR3: CASSEVSMGGQPQHF
size: once; J: TRBJ1-1; D: TRBD1; V: TRBV6-5; DNA: TGTGCCAGCAGAAGACAGGGCCTGAACACTGAAGCTTTCTTT; CDR3: CASRRQGLNTEAFF
size: NA; J: TRBJ1-3; D: NA; V: TRBV5-1; DNA: TGCGCCAGCAGCTTGGCTAGGGGTAGTGGTGGAAACACCATATATTTT; CDR3: CASSLARGSGGNTIYF
size: NA; J: TRBJ1-6; D: NA; V: TRBV19; DNA: TGTGCCAGTAACTTTAAGAGCTCCTATAATTCACCCCTCCACTTT; CDR3: CASNFKSSYNSPLHF
size: NA; J: TRBJ2-5; D: TRBD1; V: TRBV19; DNA: TGTGCCTCAGGGCAGGGGGCTGGAGAGACCCAGTACTTC; CDR3: CASGQGAGETQYF
size: NA; J: TRBJ2-7; D: TRBD1; V: TRBV10-3; DNA: TGTGCCATCAGTGAGTCCGGACAGGGCGACGCCAACGAGCAGTACTTC; CDR3: CAISESGQGDANEQYF
size: NA; J: TRBJ1-3; D: NA; V: TRBV6-2/TRBV6-3; DNA: TGTGCCAGCAGTTACCGGGCTCCCGGGACTTTCTCTGGAAACACCATATATTTT; CDR3: CASSYRAPGTFSGNTIYF